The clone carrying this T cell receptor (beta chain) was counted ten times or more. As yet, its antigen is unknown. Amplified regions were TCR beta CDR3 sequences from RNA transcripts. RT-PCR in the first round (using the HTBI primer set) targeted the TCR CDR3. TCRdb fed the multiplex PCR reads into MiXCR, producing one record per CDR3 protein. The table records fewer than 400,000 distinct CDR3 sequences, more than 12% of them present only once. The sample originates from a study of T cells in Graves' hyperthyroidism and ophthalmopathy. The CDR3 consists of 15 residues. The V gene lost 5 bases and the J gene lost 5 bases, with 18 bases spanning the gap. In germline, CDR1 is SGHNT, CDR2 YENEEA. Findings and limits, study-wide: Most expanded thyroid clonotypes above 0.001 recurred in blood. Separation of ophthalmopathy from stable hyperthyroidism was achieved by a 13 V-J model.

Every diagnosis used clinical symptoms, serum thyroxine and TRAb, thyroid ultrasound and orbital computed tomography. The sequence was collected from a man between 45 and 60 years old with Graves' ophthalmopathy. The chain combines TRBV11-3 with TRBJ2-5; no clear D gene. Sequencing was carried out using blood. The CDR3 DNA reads TGTGCCAGCAGCCCACGTTTAGGTGCTGGGGAGACCCAGTACTTC. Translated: CASSPRLGAGETQYF.